This TCR beta chain was documented in a study of T cell responses to AZD1222 COVID-19 vaccine. Study outcomes and limitations: Baseline seropositivity characterized only six or seven AZD1222 recipients. At 160-218 and 743-854, vaccine-associated CD4 TCRs were dominant, and they spanned spike. Repertoires were obtained only post-peak T cell response. Spike-specific TCRs gained breadth and depth after people received two AZD1222 doses.

The V gene's germline CDR1 is DFQATT and CDR2 SNEGSKA (reference sequence). V shed 3 bases and J 2 bases; nucleotides not matched to a gene: 7. The CDR3 loop spans 14 amino acids. Of note for this clone: No antigen is known for it.

Some clones are missing from TCRdb's copy, which holds only in-frame ones; the method was immunoSEQ multiplex PCR. This repertoire shows around 130,000 clones, approximately 90% found once; its top ten account for under 3%. The clonotype originates from an adult who received the AZD1222 COVID-19 vaccine. V and J are TRBV20-1 and TRBJ2-7, with 7 bases matching TRBD2. Sequences were derived from peripheral blood, sampled 28 days after the second AZD1222 dose. The CDR3 DNA is TGCAGTGCTAGTTTGGCTAGCGGAACCTACGAGCAGTACTTC. Its protein product is CSASLASGTYEQYF.